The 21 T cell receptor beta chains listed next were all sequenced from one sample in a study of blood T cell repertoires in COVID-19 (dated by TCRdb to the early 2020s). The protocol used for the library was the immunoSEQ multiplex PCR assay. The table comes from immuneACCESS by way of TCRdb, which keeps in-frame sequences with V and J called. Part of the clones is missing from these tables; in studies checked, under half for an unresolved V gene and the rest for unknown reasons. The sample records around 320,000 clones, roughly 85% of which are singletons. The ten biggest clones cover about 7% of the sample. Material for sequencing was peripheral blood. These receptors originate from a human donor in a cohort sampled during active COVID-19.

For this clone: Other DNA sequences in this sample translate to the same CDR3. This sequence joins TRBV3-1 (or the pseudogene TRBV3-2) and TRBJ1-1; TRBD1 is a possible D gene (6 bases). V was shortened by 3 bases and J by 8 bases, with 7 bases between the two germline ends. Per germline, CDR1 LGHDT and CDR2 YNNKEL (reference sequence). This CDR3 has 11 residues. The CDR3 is CASSQGAEAFF. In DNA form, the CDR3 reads TGTGCCAGCAGCCAGGGGGCGGAAGCTTTCTTT.

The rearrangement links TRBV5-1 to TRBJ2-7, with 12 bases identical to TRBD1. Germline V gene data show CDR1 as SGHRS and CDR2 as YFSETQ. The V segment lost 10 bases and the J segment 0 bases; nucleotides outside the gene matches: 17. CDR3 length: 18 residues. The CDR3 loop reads CASFAGTGGIGSSYEQYF. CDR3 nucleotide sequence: TGCGCCTCTTTTGCCGGGACAGGGGGCATCGGTAGCTCCTACGAGCAGTACTTC.

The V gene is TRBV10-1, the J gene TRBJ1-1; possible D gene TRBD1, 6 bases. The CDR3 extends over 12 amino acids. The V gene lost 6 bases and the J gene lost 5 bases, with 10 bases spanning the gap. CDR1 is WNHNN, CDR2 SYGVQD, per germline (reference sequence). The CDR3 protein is CASSPQGTEAFF. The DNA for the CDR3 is TGCGCCAGCAGCCCCCAGGGGACTGAAGCTTTCTTT.

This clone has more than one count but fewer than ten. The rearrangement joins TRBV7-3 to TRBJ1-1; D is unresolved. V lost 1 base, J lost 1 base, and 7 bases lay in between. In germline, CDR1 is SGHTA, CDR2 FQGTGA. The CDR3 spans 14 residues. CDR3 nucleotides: TGTGCCAGCAGCTTAAGCGGTTGGAACACTGAAGCTTTCTTT. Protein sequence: CASSLSGWNTEAFF.

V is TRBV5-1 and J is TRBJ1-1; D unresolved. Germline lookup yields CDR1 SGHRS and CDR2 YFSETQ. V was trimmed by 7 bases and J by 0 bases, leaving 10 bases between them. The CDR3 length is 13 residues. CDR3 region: CASREAMNTEAFF. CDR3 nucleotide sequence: TGCGCCAGCCGAGAGGCGATGAACACTGAAGCTTTCTTT.

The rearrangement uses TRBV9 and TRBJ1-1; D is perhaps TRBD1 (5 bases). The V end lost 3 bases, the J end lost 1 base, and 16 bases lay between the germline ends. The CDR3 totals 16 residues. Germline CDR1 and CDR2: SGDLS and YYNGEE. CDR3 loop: CASSGGPMTANTEAFF. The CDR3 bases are TGTGCCAGCAGCGGGGGCCCCATGACAGCGAACACTGAAGCTTTCTTT.

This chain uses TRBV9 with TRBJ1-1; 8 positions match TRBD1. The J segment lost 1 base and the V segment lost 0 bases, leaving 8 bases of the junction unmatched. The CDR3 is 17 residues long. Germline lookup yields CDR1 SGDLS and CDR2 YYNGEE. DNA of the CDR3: TGTGCCAGCAGCGTAGCAGGACAGGGTATCGGGAACACTGAAGCTTTCTTT. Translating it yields CASSVAGQGIGNTEAFF.

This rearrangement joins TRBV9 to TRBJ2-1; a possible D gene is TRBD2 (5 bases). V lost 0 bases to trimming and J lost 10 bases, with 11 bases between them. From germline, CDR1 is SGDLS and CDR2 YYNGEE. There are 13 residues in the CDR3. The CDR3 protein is CASSVERAREQFF. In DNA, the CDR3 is TGTGCCAGCAGCGTAGAGAGGGCGCGGGAGCAGTTCTTC.

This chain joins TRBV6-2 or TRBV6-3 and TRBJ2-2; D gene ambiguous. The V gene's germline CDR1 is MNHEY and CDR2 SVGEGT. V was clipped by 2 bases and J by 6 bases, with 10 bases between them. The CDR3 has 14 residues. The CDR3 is CASSYPPGPGELFF. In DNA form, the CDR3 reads TGTGCCAGCAGTTACCCCCCAGGCCCCGGGGAGCTGTTTTTT.

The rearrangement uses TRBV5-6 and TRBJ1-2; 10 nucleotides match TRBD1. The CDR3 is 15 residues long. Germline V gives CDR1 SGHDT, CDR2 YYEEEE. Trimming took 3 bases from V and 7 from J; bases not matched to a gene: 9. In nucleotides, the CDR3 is TGTGCCAGCAGCTACCGGGACAGGGGTACTTCTGGCTACACCTTC. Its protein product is CASSYRDRGTSGYTF.

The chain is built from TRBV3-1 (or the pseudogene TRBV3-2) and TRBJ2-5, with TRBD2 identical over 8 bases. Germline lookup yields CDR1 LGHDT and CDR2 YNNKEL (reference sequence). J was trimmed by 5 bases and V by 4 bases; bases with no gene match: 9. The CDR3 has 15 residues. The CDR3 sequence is CASSPSGGPWETQYF. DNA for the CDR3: TGTGCCAGCAGCCCCTCGGGGGGGCCTTGGGAGACCCAGTACTTC.

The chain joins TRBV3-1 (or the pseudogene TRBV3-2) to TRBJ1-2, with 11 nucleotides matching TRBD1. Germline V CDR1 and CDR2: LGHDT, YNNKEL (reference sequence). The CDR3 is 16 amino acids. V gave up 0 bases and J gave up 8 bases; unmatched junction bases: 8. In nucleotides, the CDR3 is TGTGCCAGCAGCCAAGACAGGGACAGGGGGACGAGCGGCTACACCTTC. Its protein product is CASSQDRDRGTSGYTF.

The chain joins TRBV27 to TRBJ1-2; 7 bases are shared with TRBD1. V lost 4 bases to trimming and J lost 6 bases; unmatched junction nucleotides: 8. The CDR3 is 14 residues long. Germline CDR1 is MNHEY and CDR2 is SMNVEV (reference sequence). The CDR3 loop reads CASSSRRQGNGYTF. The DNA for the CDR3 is TGTGCCAGCAGTTCTCGTAGACAGGGTAATGGCTACACCTTC.

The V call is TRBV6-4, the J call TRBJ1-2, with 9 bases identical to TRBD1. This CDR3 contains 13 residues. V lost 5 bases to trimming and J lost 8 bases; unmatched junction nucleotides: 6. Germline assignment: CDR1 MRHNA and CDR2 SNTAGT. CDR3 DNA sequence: TGTGCCAGCAGTACGACAGGGGGAGGCGGCTACACCTTC. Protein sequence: CASSTTGGGGYTF.

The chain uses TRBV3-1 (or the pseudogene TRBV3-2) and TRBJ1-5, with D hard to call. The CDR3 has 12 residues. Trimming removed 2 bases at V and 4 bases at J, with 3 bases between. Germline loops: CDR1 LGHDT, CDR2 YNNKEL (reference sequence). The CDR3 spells CASSQINQPQHF. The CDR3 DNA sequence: TGTGCCAGCAGCCAAATAAATCAGCCCCAGCATTTT.

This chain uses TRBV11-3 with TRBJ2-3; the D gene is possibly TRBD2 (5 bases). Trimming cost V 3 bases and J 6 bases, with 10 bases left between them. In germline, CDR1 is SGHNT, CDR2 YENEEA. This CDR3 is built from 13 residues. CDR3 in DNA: TGTGCCAGCAGCTTGGGAGTCCAGGATACGCAGTATTTT. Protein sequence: CASSLGVQDTQYF.

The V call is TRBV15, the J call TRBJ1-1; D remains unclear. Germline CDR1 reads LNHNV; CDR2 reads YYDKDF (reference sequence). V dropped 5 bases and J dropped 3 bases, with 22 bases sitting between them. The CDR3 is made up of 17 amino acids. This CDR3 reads CATSPPGGSEVDTEAFF. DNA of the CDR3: TGTGCCACCAGCCCTCCCGGAGGTTCCGAGGTGGACACTGAAGCTTTCTTT.

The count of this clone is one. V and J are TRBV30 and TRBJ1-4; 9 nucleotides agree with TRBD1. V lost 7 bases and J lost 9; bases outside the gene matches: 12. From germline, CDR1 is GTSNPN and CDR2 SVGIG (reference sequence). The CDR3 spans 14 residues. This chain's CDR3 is CALNSRDRAKKLFF. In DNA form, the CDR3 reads TGTGCCTTGAACTCTCGGGACAGGGCGAAAAAACTGTTTTTT. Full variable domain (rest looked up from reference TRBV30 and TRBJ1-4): SQTIHQWPATLVQPVGSPLSLECTVEGTSNPNLYWYRQAAGRGLQLLFYSVGIGQISSEVPQNLSASRPQDRQFILSSKKLLLSDSGFYLCALNSRDRAKKLFFGSGTQLSVL.

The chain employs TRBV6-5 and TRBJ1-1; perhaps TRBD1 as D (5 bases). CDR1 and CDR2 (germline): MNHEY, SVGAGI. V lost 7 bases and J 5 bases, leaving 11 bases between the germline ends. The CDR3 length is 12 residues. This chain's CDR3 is CASTPGGTEAFF. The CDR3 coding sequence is TGTGCCAGCACCCCGGGGGGGACTGAAGCTTTCTTT.

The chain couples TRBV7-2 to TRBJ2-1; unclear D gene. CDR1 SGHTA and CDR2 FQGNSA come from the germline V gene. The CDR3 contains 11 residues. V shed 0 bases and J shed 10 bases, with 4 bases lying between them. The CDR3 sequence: CASSLALEQFF. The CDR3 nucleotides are TGTGCCAGCAGCTTAGCGCTAGAGCAGTTCTTC.

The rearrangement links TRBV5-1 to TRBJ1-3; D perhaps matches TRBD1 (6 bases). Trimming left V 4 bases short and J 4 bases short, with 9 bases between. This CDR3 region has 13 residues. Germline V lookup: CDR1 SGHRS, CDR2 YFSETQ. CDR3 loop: CASSQGQGNTIYF. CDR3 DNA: TGCGCCAGCAGCCAGGGACAAGGAAACACCATATATTTT.